The count of the clone carrying this T cell receptor (beta chain) is one. The antigen remains undetermined. Produced via immunoSEQ multiplex PCR; TCRdb's table is partial and in-frame only. This sample has fewer than 75,000 clones, with 88% found just once. The sample is drawn from a study of OX40 agonist ivuxolimab in advanced cancers. Background on the study: Checkpoint inhibitors had been given previously to around 38% of patients.

Study-wide results and caveats: CD4+ and CD8+ blood T cells expanded clonally by week 6 at 0.1 to 3.0 mg/kg.

This TCR was sampled from an adult with an advanced solid tumor such as melanoma, head and neck, liver or kidney cancer. Sequenced here: CD4+ or CD8+ T cells sorted from blood, sampled in a trial of the OX40 agonist ivuxolimab.

CDR3 in DNA: TGTGCCAGCTCACCGGAGCTCTCTGGGGCCAACGTCCTGACTTTC. Translated, it gives CASSPELSGANVLTF. V and J are TRBV18 and TRBJ2-6; D gene unclear. This CDR3 region has 15 residues. The V gene's germline CDR1 is KGHSH and CDR2 LQKENI. V was shortened by 3 bases and J by 0 bases, with 6 bases between the two germline ends.